This T cell receptor beta chain emerged from a study of beta chain features in type 1 diabetes. Whole-study findings and limits: When Type 1 diabetes patients were examined, their TCRB CDR3s proved moderately but significantly shorter in all four CD4+ subsets.

TCRB transcripts that were expressed got sequenced, as all of the isolated RNA had been reverse transcribed. The method was immunoSEQ multiplex PCR; TCRdb's version includes in-frame clones alone and lacks a portion of them. The table shows hundreds of thousands of clones, with over 10% occurring only once. V shed 1 base, J shed 8 bases, and the junction held 12 bases outside the gene matches. CDR3 length equals 17 residues. Germline CDR1 and CDR2: SGDLS and YYNGEE. Comments on this clone: The antigen remains undetermined.

Each sorted population was over 98% pure. The chain joins TRBV9 to TRBJ1-6; 7 nucleotides line up with TRBD1. The sample comprised naive CD4+ T cells from blood. This sequence originates from a woman between 18 and 30 years old with type 1 diabetes. For the CDR3, the DNA is TGTGCCAGCAGCGTAAAGGTAGCAGGGGGACCGGATTCACCCCTCCACTTT. Translating gives CASSVKVAGGPDSPLHF.